This T cell receptor (beta chain) derives from a study of blood T cell repertoires in COVID-19. Study at large: Specimens from acute and convalescent COVID-19 originated in the United States, Italy and Spain. T cells, B-cell-depleted T cells, or PBMCs provided the cDNA or gDNA that served as material.

Original handling: Amplification of reference gene primers provided the estimated nucleated cell counts. Profiled with immunoSEQ multiplex PCR; TCRdb holds only in-frame clones, not every one. The V and J calls and clone size were taken over from that table, and D and trimming were inferred from the DNA. The sample includes over 350,000 clones, 85% to 90% of them seen just once. The TCR comes from a woman aged 25 to 39 with acute or convalescent COVID-19. The sequenced sample consisted of peripheral blood.

The CDR3 nucleotides are TGTGCCAGCAGCGCACGGAGGGGAGCTGGTGAAAAACTGTTTTTT. Residues: CASSARRGAGEKLFF. The chain carries TRBV5-6 and TRBJ1-4, with a tentative D call TRBD1 (5 bases). The V gene's germline CDR1 is SGHDT and CDR2 YYEEEE. This CDR3 is 15 amino acids long. V shed 4 bases and J shed 7 bases, with 17 bases lying between them.